One sample yielded the 5 T cell receptor beta chains listed below, sequenced in a study of T cell changes during pregnancy in multiple sclerosis. TCRdb keeps only in-frame clones here, not all; method: immunoSEQ multiplex PCR. Here the sample spans 60,000 to 70,000 clones, approximately 92% being singletons. The sequencing here drew on peripheral blood, taken in the second trimester of pregnancy. Every receptor here comes from a female donor in good health, enrolled as a control in a pregnancy study.

The chain has TRBV7-9 and TRBJ1-2; possibly TRBD1 for D (6 bases). Trimming took 5 bases from V and 4 from J, leaving 14 bases between them. This CDR3 is 14 amino acids long. Germline-derived CDR1 and CDR2 are SEHNR and FQNEAQ (reference sequence). CDR3 amino acids: CASSTIDRTYGYTF. DNA for the CDR3: TGTGCCAGCAGCACCATCGACAGGACCTATGGCTACACCTTC.

V and J are TRBV10-3 and TRBJ2-1; 7 bases match TRBD2. Germline assignment: CDR1 ENHRY and CDR2 SYGVKD. Trimming removed 7 bases from V and 6 bases from J; junction bases left unmatched: 6. The CDR3 is 13 residues long. As DNA, the CDR3 is TGTGCCATCATGGCGGGAGTGGGCAATGAGCAGTTCTTC. Translating gives CAIMAGVGNEQFF.

The chain carries TRBV30 and TRBJ1-3; D is uncertain. The CDR3 loop spans 14 amino acids. Trimming stripped 1 base from V and 2 bases from J, with 9 bases between. CDR1 is GTSNPN and CDR2 is SVGIG in the germline V gene (reference sequence). Here the CDR3 reads CAWSEEATGNTIYF. CDR3 DNA sequence: TGTGCCTGGAGTGAGGAGGCGACTGGAAACACCATATATTTT.

This chain uses TRBV23-1 with TRBJ2-1, with 13 bases matching TRBD2. TRBV23-1 is an open reading frame whose function is uncertain. V dropped 8 bases and J dropped 6; count of bases not matched to a gene: 7. The CDR3 consists of 15 residues. The CDR3 loop is CASRLTSGRFNEQFF. The CDR3 DNA reads TGCGCCAGCCGCCTGACTAGCGGGAGGTTCAATGAGCAGTTCTTC.

The chain joins TRBV4-1 to TRBJ1-1; TRBD1 agrees at 12 bases. Germline CDR1 and CDR2: MGHRA and YSYEKL. The CDR3 is made up of 16 amino acids. The J segment lost 7 bases and the V segment lost 3 bases, leaving 9 bases of the junction unmatched. CDR3 amino acids: CASSHPPGQGAGEAFF. The CDR3 DNA is TGCGCCAGCAGCCACCCCCCGGGACAGGGGGCGGGTGAAGCTTTCTTT.